This T cell receptor (beta chain) was observed in a study of CD8 T cells in ankylosing spondylitis (dated by TCRdb to about 2017). With regard to the full study: To find TCR variants linked to disease, the study profiled T cell receptor beta repertoires in ankylosing spondylitis patients and healthy donors. In total, the full study cohort was made up of some 110 healthy donors and 25 to 30 ankylosing spondylitis patients. Peripheral blood samples were taken, and synovial fluid was additionally collected from ankylosing spondylitis patients.

Synovial fluid samples were paired with blood samples taken from the same ankylosing spondylitis patients. There are a few counts of this clonotype. The antigen it recognizes is unknown. No base quality values were provided; no much bigger clone lies one nucleotide off. The germline V gene (reference sequence) supplies CDR1 DFQATT and CDR2 SNEGSKA. Compared with germline, V lacks 0 bases and J lacks 4 bases; bases without a gene match: 8. CDR3 length: 15 amino acids, cysteine to phenylalanine. Only the CDR3 DNA stays, 45 bases, in frame from base 1. Instrument on record: Illumina HiSeq 2500. Quantitative 5'-RACE with molecular barcodes was the method used to prepare the TCR beta libraries. As for the original processing: A new computational method, built on a probabilistic model of VDJ rearrangement, was used to identify disease-linked TCR variants. TCRdb reanalyzed the raw reads on its own, using fastp at Q25 for trimming and MiXCR for clone calling, and kept in-frame beta chains. Records with the same CDR3 protein are collapsed into one entry carrying the most frequent genes and DNA. The V and J calls were determined by TCRdb, not by the authors. The sample has about 150,000 distinct CDR3 sequences on record, around a third of them singletons. The top ten clones comprise 4.5% to 6% of the sample.

Beyond this particular receptor, the publication reports: In peripheral blood, the disease-linked clones were found at relatively low frequencies and had a CD8+ phenotype. Some motif variants were previously reported in synovial fluid and blood of reactive arthritis patients, suggesting common disease-initiation mechanisms. Blood from ankylosing spondylitis patients appeared to be characterized by a TCR beta motif composed of eight or nine highly homologous amino acid variants. According to the report, matched synovial fluid samples from ankylosing spondylitis patients were significantly enriched for the disease-linked clones.

This TCR was recovered from a male donor with ankylosing spondylitis. The sample comprised synovial fluid, either unsorted or a sorted T cell fraction (not recorded which). The chain uses TRBV20-1 and TRBJ2-7, with TRBD1 matching 8 junction bases. The CDR3 sequence is CSARDLKQGAYEQYF. Read as DNA, the sequence is TGCAGTGCTAGAGATCTGAAGCAGGGGGCATACGAGCAGTACTTC.